This is a list of T cell receptor beta chains from one sample in a study of T cell repertoires in cytomegalovirus infection. TCRdb recomputed calls from the reads with MiXCR, one row per CDR3 protein. The repertoire holds about 450,000 distinct CDR3 sequences, with about 33% as singletons. The sequencing input was PBMCs. These receptors all come from a human donor in good health (CMV status not recorded). Some clones in this sample may be carry-over from other donors' samples. Each CDR3 is given with its conserved first and last residue. A D gene is named only where the DNA matches it firmly. Clone size is given for some rows only: seen once, a few or many times, or a class if the clone is expanded.

d_call	v_call	clone_size	j_call	cdr3_aa	cdr3_nt
-	TRBV7-2	-	TRBJ1-3	CASRLDGSRSGNTIYF	TGTGCCAGCCGCTTAGATGGCAGCCGCTCTGGAAACACCATATATTTT
-	TRBV28	few	TRBJ1-2	CASSRKYGYTF	TGTGCCAGCAGCCGGAAATATGGCTACACCTTC
-	TRBV7-4	-	TRBJ1-5	CASSHDSVNQPQHF	TGTGCCAGCAGCCATGACAGTGTTAATCAGCCCCAGCATTTT
-	TRBV25-1	many	TRBJ1-2	CASSEESGYTF	TGTGCCAGCAGTGAGGAGTCCGGCTACACCTTC
TRBD1	TRBV20-1	once	TRBJ1-4	CSARGGQSNEKLFF	TGCAGTGCTAGAGGGGGACAGAGTAATGAAAAACTGTTTTTT
-	TRBV10-2	few	TRBJ1-4	CASSENRAAENNEKLFF	TGCGCCAGCAGTGAGAATCGGGCGGCAGAGAATAATGAAAAACTGTTTTTT
TRBD1	TRBV10-3	few	TRBJ1-2	CAIGRDRAPGGYTF	TGTGCCATCGGTCGGGACAGGGCTCCCGGTGGCTACACCTTC
-	TRBV4-1	few	TRBJ2-7	CASSPESTHEQYF	TGCGCCAGCAGCCCGGAATCCACGCACGAGCAGTACTTC
TRBD2	TRBV20-1	few	TRBJ2-2	CSARAKTSPAGTGELFF	TGCAGTGCTAGAGCCAAGACTAGCCCCGCGGGCACCGGGGAGCTGTTTTTT
TRBD1	TRBV12-3/TRBV12-4	once	TRBJ1-1	CASSPTGGAGSTEAFF	TGTGCCAGCAGCCCCACAGGGGGGGCCGGTAGCACTGAAGCTTTCTTT
TRBD2	TRBV11-1	-	TRBJ2-1	CASSLAGAGGLGNEQFF	TGTGCCAGCAGCTTGGCGGGAGCGGGAGGCCTTGGGAATGAGCAGTTCTTC
-	TRBV7-9	-	TRBJ2-7	CASSFAAGSRSYEQYF	TGTGCCAGCAGCTTCGCCGCAGGGTCGCGCTCCTACGAGCAGTACTTC
-	TRBV6-2/TRBV6-3	few	TRBJ1-2	CASSDGHNYGYTF	TGTGCCAGCAGTGACGGACATAACTATGGCTACACCTTC
-	TRBV12-3/TRBV12-4	-	TRBJ1-4	CASSLPQGRGAEKLFF	TGTGCCAGCAGCCTTCCCCAGGGGAGGGGTGCGGAAAAACTGTTTTTT
TRBD2	TRBV15	few	TRBJ2-1	CATRRLAGGSEQFF	TGTGCCACTCGACGACTAGCGGGGGGTAGTGAGCAGTTCTTC
-	TRBV12-3/TRBV12-4	few	TRBJ2-5	CASSFRTGIGGETQYF	TGTGCCAGCAGTTTCCGGACAGGGATCGGGGGGGAGACCCAGTACTTC
TRBD1	TRBV18	-	TRBJ2-1	CASSLPDRGEFF	TGTGCCAGCTCACTACCCGACAGGGGGGAGTTCTTC
-	TRBV10-3	-	TRBJ1-1	CAIIEGVGTEAFF	TGTGCCATCATAGAGGGAGTAGGCACTGAAGCTTTCTTT
TRBD1	TRBV11-1	-	TRBJ1-3	CASSNRTGKRNTIYF	TGTGCCAGCAGCAACCGGACAGGGAAGAGAAACACCATATATTTT
-	TRBV7-8	few	TRBJ1-2	CASSLYGDGYTF	TGTGCCAGCAGCCTCTATGGGGATGGCTACACCTTC
TRBD1	TRBV4-1	-	TRBJ1-6	CASSQVGTGGSPLHF	TGTGCCAGCAGCCAAGTGGGGACAGGGGGCTCACCCCTCCACTTT
-	TRBV27	-	TRBJ1-3	CASAVEQGGRSTIYF	TGTGCCAGCGCGGTAGAACAGGGCGGGAGAAGCACCATATATTTT
-	TRBV7-9	few	TRBJ2-1	CASSLEGFEVGTYYNEQFF	TGTGCCAGCAGCTTAGAGGGTTTTGAGGTGGGGACTTACTACAATGAGCAGTTCTTC
-	TRBV7-9	-	TRBJ2-4	CASSLAASADQYF	TGTGCCAGCAGCTTAGCGGCTAGCGCTGATCAGTACTTC
-	TRBV6-5	few	TRBJ2-7	CASSYSNREYEQYF	TGTGCCAGCAGTTACTCGAACAGGGAGTACGAGCAGTACTTC
TRBD2	TRBV20-1	-	TRBJ2-7	CSARLRGAGGQYF	TGCAGTGCTAGACTGCGGGGGGCCGGGGGGCAGTACTTC